Sequencing of this T cell receptor beta chain was carried out in a study of multiple sclerosis patients with progressive multifocal leukoencephalopathy. Synthetic inline TR CDR3 controls covering all V-J pairings were spiked into each PCR. Clones were read by immunoSEQ multiplex PCR, and TCRdb kept only the in-frame ones, dropping some. This table has more than 30,000 clones, 70% to 90% appearing once. Germline V lookup: CDR1 SGHVS, CDR2 FNYEAQ. The length of the CDR3 is 17 residues. J lost 3 bases, V lost 5 bases, and 14 bases had no gene match. The time point is: before natalizumab initiation. T0 refers to blood drawn before natalizumab was first infused.

The sequence was obtained from a human donor with multiple sclerosis. The chain combines TRBV7-6 with TRBJ2-7, with 9 bases lining up with TRBD1. The sequenced sample consisted of PBMCs. The CDR3 loop reads CASSVSGQGISHYEQYF. As DNA, the CDR3 is TGTGCCAGCAGCGTCTCGGGACAGGGCATTTCTCACTACGAGCAGTACTTC. The full variable domain, in which reference TRBV7-6 and TRBJ2-7 provide the parts outside the CDR3, is GAGVSQSPRYKVTKRGQDVALRCDPISGHVSLYWYRQALGQGPEFLTYFNYEAQQDKSGLPNDRFSAERPEGSISTLTIQRTEQRDSAMYRCASSVSGQGISHYEQYFGPGTRLTVT.